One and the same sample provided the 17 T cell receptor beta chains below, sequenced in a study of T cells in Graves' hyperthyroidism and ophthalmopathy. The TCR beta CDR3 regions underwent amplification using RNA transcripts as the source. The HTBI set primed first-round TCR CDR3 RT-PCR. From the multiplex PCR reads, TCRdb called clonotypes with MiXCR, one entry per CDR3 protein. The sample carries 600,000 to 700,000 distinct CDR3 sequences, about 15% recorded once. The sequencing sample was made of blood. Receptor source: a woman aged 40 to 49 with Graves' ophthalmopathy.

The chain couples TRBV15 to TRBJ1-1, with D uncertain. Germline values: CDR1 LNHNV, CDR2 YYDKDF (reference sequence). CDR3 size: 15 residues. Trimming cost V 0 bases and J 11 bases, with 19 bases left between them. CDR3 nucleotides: TGTGCCACCAGCAGAGATCGGGAGGTGAAGGTTTCGGCTTTCTTT. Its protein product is CATSRDREVKVSAFF.

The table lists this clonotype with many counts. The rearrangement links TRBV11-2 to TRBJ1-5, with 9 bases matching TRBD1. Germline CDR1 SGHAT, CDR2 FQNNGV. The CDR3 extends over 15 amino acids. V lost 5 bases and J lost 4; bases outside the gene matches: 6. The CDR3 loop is CASSNSGTGNQPQHF. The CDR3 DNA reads TGTGCCAGCAGCAACTCCGGGACAGGGAATCAGCCCCAGCATTTT.

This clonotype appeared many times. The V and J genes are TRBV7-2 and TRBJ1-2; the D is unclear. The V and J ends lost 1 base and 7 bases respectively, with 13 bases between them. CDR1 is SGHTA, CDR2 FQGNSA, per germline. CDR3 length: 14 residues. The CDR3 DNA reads TGTGCCAGCAGCTTAGACGGGGTAGGCCGTGGCTACACCTTC. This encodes CASSLDGVGRGYTF.

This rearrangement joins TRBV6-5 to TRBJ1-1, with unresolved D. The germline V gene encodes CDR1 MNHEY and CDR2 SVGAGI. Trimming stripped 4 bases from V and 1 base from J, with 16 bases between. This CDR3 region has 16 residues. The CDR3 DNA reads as TGTGCCAGCAGTTCGGGATCGTTGGGTGCGAACACTGAAGCTTTCTTT. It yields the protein CASSSGSLGANTEAFF.

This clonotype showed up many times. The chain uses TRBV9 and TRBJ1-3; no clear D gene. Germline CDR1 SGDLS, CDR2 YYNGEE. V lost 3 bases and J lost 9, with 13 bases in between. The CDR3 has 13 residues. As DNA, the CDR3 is TGTGCCAGCAGCGCCCAAGGTTCCAGCACCATATATTTT. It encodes CASSAQGSSTIYF.

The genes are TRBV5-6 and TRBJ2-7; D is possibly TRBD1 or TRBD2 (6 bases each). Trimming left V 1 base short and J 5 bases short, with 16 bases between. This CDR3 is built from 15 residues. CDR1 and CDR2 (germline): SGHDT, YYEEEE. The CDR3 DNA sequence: TGTGCCAGCAGCTTGCTCGGGGGCGGAACGGACGAGCAGTACTTC. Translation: CASSLLGGGTDEQYF.

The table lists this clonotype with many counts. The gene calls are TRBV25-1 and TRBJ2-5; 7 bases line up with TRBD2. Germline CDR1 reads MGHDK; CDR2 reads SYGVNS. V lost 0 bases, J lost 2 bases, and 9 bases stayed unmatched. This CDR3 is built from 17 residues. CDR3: CASSEYAPIAGQETQYF. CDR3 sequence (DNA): TGTGCCAGCAGTGAATACGCCCCAATAGCGGGTCAAGAGACCCAGTACTTC.

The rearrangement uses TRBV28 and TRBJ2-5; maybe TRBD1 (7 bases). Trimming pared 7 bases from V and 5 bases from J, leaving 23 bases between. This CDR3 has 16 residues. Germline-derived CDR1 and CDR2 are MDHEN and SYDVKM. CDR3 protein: CASTLLKKTGRETQYF. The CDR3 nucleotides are TGTGCCAGCACCCTCCTGAAAAAGACAGGGAGGGAGACCCAGTACTTC.

CDR3 amino acids: CASSSGSRGGYTF. The CDR3, as DNA: TGTGCCAGCAGTTCAGGGTCCCGGGGCGGCTACACCTTC. The chain joins TRBV28 to TRBJ1-2, with TRBD1 as a possible D gene (5 bases). Trimming took off 4 bases at V and 8 bases at J, with 14 bases between the two ends. Germline loops: CDR1 MDHEN, CDR2 SYDVKM. The CDR3 is made up of 13 amino acids.

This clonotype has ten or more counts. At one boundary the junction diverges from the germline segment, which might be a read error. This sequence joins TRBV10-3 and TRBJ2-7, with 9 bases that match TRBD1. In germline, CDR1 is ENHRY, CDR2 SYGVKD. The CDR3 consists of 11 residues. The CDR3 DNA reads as TGTACCATCAGGACCGGGACAGGGTTACACTTC. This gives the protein CTIRTGTGLHF.

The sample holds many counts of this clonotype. Here the CDR3 reads CASSSLDMNTEAFF. The CDR3 nucleotides read TGTGCCAGCAGTTCTTTGGACATGAACACTGAAGCTTTCTTT. The chain joins TRBV6-2 or TRBV6-3 to TRBJ1-1, with D maybe TRBD1 (5 bases). The CDR3 contains 14 residues. Germline V lookup: CDR1 MNHEY, CDR2 SVGEGT. Trimming took off 4 bases at V and 0 bases at J, with 9 bases between the two ends.

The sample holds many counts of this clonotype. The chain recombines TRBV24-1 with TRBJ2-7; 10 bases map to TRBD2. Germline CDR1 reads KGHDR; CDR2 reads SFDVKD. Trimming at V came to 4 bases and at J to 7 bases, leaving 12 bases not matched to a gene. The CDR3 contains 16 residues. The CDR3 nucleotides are TGTGCCACCAGTGACCTCCAGCGGGAGGGCCTTGAAGAGCAGTACTTC. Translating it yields CATSDLQREGLEEQYF.

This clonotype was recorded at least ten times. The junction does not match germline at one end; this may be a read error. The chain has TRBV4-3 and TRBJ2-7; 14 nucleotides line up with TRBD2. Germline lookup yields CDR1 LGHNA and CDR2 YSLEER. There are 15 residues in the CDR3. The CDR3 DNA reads TGTGCCAGCAGCCAGGGACTAGCGGGAGTTTACGAGCAGTACTTC. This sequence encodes CASSQGLAGVYEQYF.

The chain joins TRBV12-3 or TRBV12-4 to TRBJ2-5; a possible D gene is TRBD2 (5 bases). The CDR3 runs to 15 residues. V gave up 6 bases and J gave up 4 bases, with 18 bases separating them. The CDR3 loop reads CASSPFTRGPETQYF. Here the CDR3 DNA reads TGTGCCAGCAGCCCTTTCACTAGAGGACCAGAGACCCAGTACTTC.

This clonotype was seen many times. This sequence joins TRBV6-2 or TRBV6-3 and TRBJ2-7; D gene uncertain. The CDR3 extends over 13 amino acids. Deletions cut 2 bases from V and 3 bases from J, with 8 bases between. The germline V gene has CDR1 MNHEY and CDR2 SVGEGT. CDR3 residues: CASSYELVYEQYF. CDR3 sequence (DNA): TGTGCCAGCAGTTACGAGCTAGTCTACGAGCAGTACTTC.

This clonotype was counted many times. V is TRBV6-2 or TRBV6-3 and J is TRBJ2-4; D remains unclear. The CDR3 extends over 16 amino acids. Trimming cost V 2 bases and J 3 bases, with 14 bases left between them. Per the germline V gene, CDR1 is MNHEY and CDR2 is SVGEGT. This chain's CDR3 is CASSYVSGRVKNIQYF. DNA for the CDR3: TGTGCCAGCAGTTACGTTTCGGGTCGGGTCAAAAACATTCAGTACTTC.

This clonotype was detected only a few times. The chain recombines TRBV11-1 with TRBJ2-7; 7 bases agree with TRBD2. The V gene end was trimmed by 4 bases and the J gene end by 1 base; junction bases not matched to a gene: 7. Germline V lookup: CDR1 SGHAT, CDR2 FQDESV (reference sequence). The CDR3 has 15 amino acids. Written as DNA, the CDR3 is TGTGCCAGCAGCTCTCGCGGGAGAATTTCCTACGAGCAGTACTTC. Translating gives CASSSRGRISYEQYF.